This entry lists 18 T cell receptor beta chains sequenced from one sample in a study of T-cell reconstitution after alpha-beta-depleted transplantation in children. Unique molecular identifiers were used to barcode this TCRbeta library. TCRdb used MiXCR to reprocess the PCR reads, holding one entry per CDR3 protein. The table has around 670,000 distinct CDR3 sequences, approximately 14% seen once. The source was PBMCs, collected before TCRalphabeta/CD19-depleted stem cell transplant. These receptors came from a girl aged 2-15 years with congenital amegakaryocytic thrombocytopenia, due to receive a stem cell transplant.

As regards this clonotype: A much larger clonotype is one base distant, so this may be a read error. The J gene is TRBJ2-3, the V gene TRBV5-1, with a possible D match to TRBD2 (5 bases). Trimming stripped 2 bases from V and 1 base from J, with 11 bases between. The germline V gene has CDR1 SGHRS and CDR2 YFSETQ. The length of the CDR3 is 15 residues. The CDR3, as DNA: TGCGCCAGCAGCTTTGAGGGAGTAGGCACAGATACGCAGTATTTT. Its protein product is CASSFEGVGTDTQYF.

This clonotype was observed many times. The V call is TRBV5-1, the J call TRBJ2-1, with 9 bases fitting TRBD1. The ends lost 5 bases at V and 5 bases at J; junction bases unmatched: 8. The V gene's germline CDR1 is SGHRS and CDR2 YFSETQ. This CDR3 has 15 residues. CDR3 coding DNA: TGCGCCAGCAGAGAGGGACAGGGAAGCCACAATGAGCAGTTCTTC. Its translation is CASREGQGSHNEQFF.

The CDR3 loop is CASRPGRLGDTIYF. In nucleotides, the CDR3 is TGTGCCAGCAGGCCAGGTAGACTCGGAGACACCATATATTTT. The genes are TRBV12-3 or TRBV12-4 and TRBJ1-3, with no clear D. V lost 6 bases and J lost 8, with 17 bases in between. The CDR3 loop spans 14 amino acids.

This clonotype has more than one count but fewer than ten. The CDR3 DNA is TGTGCCAGCAGCCCACGACTAGCGGGAGGTTGGTACGAGCAGTACTTC. Amino acids: CASSPRLAGGWYEQYF. The chain couples TRBV7-2 to TRBJ2-7, with TRBD2 identical over 13 bases. The CDR3 has 16 amino acids. V lost 5 bases to trimming and J lost 4 bases; unmatched junction nucleotides: 8. Germline CDR1 is SGHTA and CDR2 is FQGNSA.

The chain joins TRBV6-2 or TRBV6-3 to TRBJ2-3; 9 bases match TRBD2. Germline V gives CDR1 MNHEY, CDR2 SVGEGT. The junction had 8 bases not matched to a gene; V was cut back by 5 bases and J by 5 bases. The CDR3 contains 15 residues. CDR3 nucleotide sequence: TGTGCCAGCAGTGTACGCGGGAGGGCCATAGATACGCAGTATTTT. Protein: CASSVRGRAIDTQYF.

Many counts were recorded for this clonotype. The rearrangement uses TRBV12-3 or TRBV12-4 and TRBJ1-6; no clear D. Trimming pared 3 bases from V and 9 bases from J, leaving 6 bases between. The CDR3 loop spans 12 amino acids. Written as DNA, the CDR3 is TGTGCCAGCAGTTTCCGCGGTTCACCCCTCCACTTT. Amino acid sequence: CASSFRGSPLHF.

This clonotype showed up many times. The rearrangement links TRBV20-1 to TRBJ2-7, with D possibly called TRBD1 or TRBD2 (5 bases each). CDR3 length equals 13 residues. The V gene lost 6 bases and the J gene lost 5 bases, with 17 bases spanning the gap. The V gene's germline CDR1 is DFQATT and CDR2 SNEGSKA (reference sequence). This CDR3 reads CSAWGGSQNEQYF. Written as DNA, the CDR3 is TGCAGTGCCTGGGGCGGGTCCCAAAACGAGCAGTACTTC.

The table lists this clonotype with many counts. The chain uses TRBV12-3 or TRBV12-4 and TRBJ2-1; D not certain. The germline V and J ends were trimmed by 8 bases and 0 bases, with 14 bases remaining between them. This CDR3 comprises 15 residues. CDR3 sequence: CASERASSSYNEQFF. The CDR3 DNA is TGTGCCAGCGAAAGAGCATCCAGCTCCTACAATGAGCAGTTCTTC.

This clonotype has more than one count but fewer than ten. V and J are TRBV5-1 and TRBJ2-5; D could derive from TRBD1 or TRBD2 (5 bases each). Trimming stripped 3 bases from V and 1 base from J, with 10 bases between. CDR1 and CDR2 (germline): SGHRS, YFSETQ. CDR3 length equals 14 residues. CDR3 loop: CASSSRDGQETQYF. CDR3 nucleotides: TGCGCCAGCAGCTCTAGGGACGGCCAAGAGACCCAGTACTTC. The full variable domain, rest sourced from reference TRBV5-1 and TRBJ2-5, is KAGVTQTPRYLIKTRGQQVTLSCSPISGHRSVSWYQQTPGQGLQFLFEYFSETQRNKGNFPGRFSGRQFSNSRSEMNVSTLELGDSALYLCASSSRDGQETQYFGPGTRLLVL.

This clonotype was observed a handful of times. The chain couples TRBV20-1 to TRBJ2-7; D tentatively reads TRBD1 or TRBD2 (5 bases each). The ends were cut back, 3 bases at V and 4 bases at J, with 16 bases in the middle. The V gene's germline CDR1 is DFQATT and CDR2 SNEGSKA (reference sequence). The CDR3 totals 14 residues. CDR3 nucleotides: TGCAGTGCTAGCGGGGCTACGAAAGCGTACGAGCAGTACTTC. The encoded protein is CSASGATKAYEQYF.

The table lists this clonotype with many counts. The chain uses TRBV20-1 and TRBJ1-5, with D possibly matching TRBD1 (6 bases). This CDR3 contains 12 residues. Germline values: CDR1 DFQATT, CDR2 SNEGSKA (reference sequence). Trimming left V 4 bases short and J 2 bases short, with 6 bases between. The CDR3 coding sequence is TGCAGTGCTACAGGGGGCAATCAGCCCCAGCATTTT. Amino acids: CSATGGNQPQHF.

V is TRBV20-1 and J is TRBJ2-7; a possible D gene is TRBD2 (6 bases). This CDR3 is 14 amino acids long. The germline V gene has CDR1 DFQATT and CDR2 SNEGSKA (reference sequence). The V end was cut by 0 bases, the J end by 0 bases, with 9 bases between. In nucleotides, the CDR3 is TGCAGTGCTAGAGATGGGAGGAGCTCCTACGAGCAGTACTTC. Translation gives CSARDGRSSYEQYF.

Only a few counts were recorded for this clonotype. V usage is TRBV12-3 or TRBV12-4 and J usage is TRBJ2-7, with 7 bases that match TRBD1. This CDR3 has 14 residues. V gave up 4 bases and J gave up 7 bases; unmatched junction bases: 10. In DNA form, the CDR3 reads TGTGCCAGCAGTTCGTATGACAGGGCCGGGGAGCAGTACTTC. The encoded protein is CASSSYDRAGEQYF.

This clonotype was observed many times. This chain joins TRBV20-1 and TRBJ2-5, with TRBD2 matching over 9 bases. CDR1 and CDR2 (germline): DFQATT, SNEGSKA (reference sequence). CDR3 size: 16 residues. The junction had 11 bases not matched to a gene; V was cut back by 5 bases and J by 1 base. The CDR3 sequence is CSARTGLAPIQETQYF. In DNA, the CDR3 is TGCAGTGCTCGAACTGGACTAGCGCCGATCCAAGAGACCCAGTACTTC.

This clonotype was seen at least ten times. The chain recombines TRBV10-3 with TRBJ2-7; D is perhaps TRBD2 (5 bases). The germline CDR1 and CDR2 sequences are ENHRY and SYGVKD. Trimming pared 1 base from V and 0 bases from J, leaving 10 bases between. The CDR3 spans 15 residues. The CDR3 region has the DNA TGTGCCATCAGTGAGTTATTAGGGAGCTCCTACGAGCAGTACTTC. Amino acid sequence: CAISELLGSSYEQYF.

This clonotype was picked up a small number of times. This chain connects TRBV5-5 to TRBJ1-2; no clear D gene. In germline, CDR1 is SGHKS, CDR2 YYEKEE (reference sequence). The CDR3 is 11 amino acids. Trimming removed 1 base from V and 8 bases from J, with 6 bases in between. The DNA for the CDR3 is TGTGCCAGCAGCTTGCCGGGAGGCTACACCTTC. Protein: CASSLPGGYTF.

The chain combines TRBV19 with TRBJ1-2; 8 positions agree with TRBD1. The ends lost 6 bases at V and 6 bases at J; junction bases unmatched: 3. This CDR3 has 12 amino acids. Germline-derived CDR1 and CDR2 are LNHDA and SQIVND (reference sequence). The CDR3 nucleotides read TGTGCCAGTAGCGAGACAGGGGATGGCTACACCTTC. This encodes CASSETGDGYTF.

In its sample, this clonotype was seen many times. The V call is TRBV20-1, the J call TRBJ1-4; D not certain. Germline CDR1 is DFQATT and CDR2 is SNEGSKA (reference sequence). Trimming cost V 1 base and J 4 bases, with 13 bases left between them. This CDR3 spans 15 amino acids. CDR3: CSARVEQPLNEKLFF. As DNA, the CDR3 is TGCAGTGCTAGAGTGGAACAGCCGCTTAATGAAAAACTGTTTTTT.